Shown below are 21 T cell receptor beta chains from a single sample sequenced in a study of CD8+CD57+ T cells in acquired aplastic anemia. Sequencing was done on patients that had shown CD8+CD57+ cell expansion by flow cytometry. For CDR3 and TCR beta VDJ profiling, genomic DNA was the template used. TCRdb independently ran MiXCR on the reads; one entry per CDR3 protein. The table has roughly 150,000 distinct CDR3 sequences, roughly 45% seen once; the top ten hold 3.2%. Sequencing was carried out using sorted CD4+, CD8+, or CD8+CD57+ T cells (not recorded which) from PBMCs. The receptors were sampled from a human donor with aplastic anemia.

This clonotype was seen many times. The J gene is TRBJ2-1, the V gene TRBV5-1, with 8 nucleotides matching TRBD1. Germline-derived CDR1 and CDR2 are SGHRS and YFSETQ. J gave up 10 bases and V 0 bases, and 6 bases lay outside the gene matches. The CDR3 runs 14 residues. The CDR3 bases are TGCGCCAGCAGCTTGGGGACAGGGCTTTTGGAGCAGTTCTTC. This sequence encodes CASSLGTGLLEQFF.

There are a few counts of this clonotype. The genes are TRBV18 and TRBJ1-1; D remains unclear. CDR3 length: 16 residues. The V gene lost 0 bases and the J gene lost 4 bases, with 15 bases spanning the gap. Looked up from germline, CDR1 is KGHSH and CDR2 is LQKENI. The CDR3 region is CASSPPNAATSTEAFF. CDR3 coding DNA: TGTGCCAGCTCACCACCAAATGCGGCAACGAGCACTGAAGCTTTCTTT.

This chain joins TRBV6-2 or TRBV6-3 and TRBJ2-7; D remains unclear. Deletions cut 6 bases from V and 3 bases from J, with 12 bases between. The germline V gene has CDR1 MNHEY and CDR2 SVGEGT. The CDR3 has 13 residues. The CDR3 loop is CASRAPSVYEQYF. CDR3 in DNA: TGTGCCAGCAGGGCACCCTCTGTCTACGAGCAGTACTTC.

About this clonotype itself: A clone one base away is much larger, so this may be a read error. The chain links TRBV13 to TRBJ2-3, with a weak D call TRBD2 (7 bases). Germline CDR1 PRHDT, CDR2 FYEKMQ (reference sequence). V was shortened by 5 bases and J by 3 bases, with 15 bases between the two germline ends. The CDR3 loop spans 15 amino acids. This chain's CDR3 is CASSPRGAGTDTQYF. CDR3 bases: TGTGCCAGCAGCCCACGGGGGGCAGGGACAGATACGCAGTATTTT. Full variable domain (outside the CDR3, taken from reference TRBV13 and TRBJ2-3): AAGVIQSPRHLIKEKRETATLKCYPIPRHDTVYWYQQGPGQDPQFLISFYEKMQSDKGSIPDRFSAQQFSDYHSELNMSSLELGDSALYFCASSPRGAGTDTQYFGPGTRLTVL.

J is TRBJ2-7 and V is TRBV19, with D unresolved. Looked up from germline, CDR1 is LNHDA and CDR2 is SQIVND (reference sequence). The CDR3 is made up of 15 amino acids. Trimming took 1 base from V and 1 from J, leaving 11 bases between them. The CDR3 coding sequence is TGTGCCAGTAGTATAGGCACAGAGAGTTCCTACGAGCAGTACTTC. This encodes CASSIGTESSYEQYF.

This clonotype was seen repeatedly, ten times or more. The chain recombines TRBV2 with TRBJ1-2; tentative D call: TRBD1 (6 bases). The CDR3 covers 13 residues. CDR1 and CDR2 from the germline V gene are SNHLY and FYNNEI. Trimming stripped 9 bases from V and 5 bases from J, with 16 bases between. Here the CDR3 DNA reads TGTGCCAGTGGACAGCCCATTCCATATGGCTACACCTTC. Encoded protein: CASGQPIPYGYTF.

The CDR3 nucleotides are TGTGCCAGCAGCCAAGTAGGTATCGTCTCTGGAAACACCATATATTTT. It translates to CASSQVGIVSGNTIYF. The V gene is TRBV3-1, the J gene TRBJ1-3; no clear D gene. Germline CDR1 LGHDT, CDR2 YNNKEL (reference sequence). V was clipped by 1 base and J by 0 bases, with 10 bases between them. This CDR3 comprises 16 residues. Combining the CDR3 with reference TRBV3-1 and TRBJ1-3 gives the whole variable domain DTAVSQTPKYLVTQMGNDKSIKCEQNLGHDTMYWYKQDSKKFLKIMFSYNNKELIINETVPNRFSPKSPDKAHLNLHINSLELGDSAVYFCASSQVGIVSGNTIYFGEGSWLTVV.

The J gene is TRBJ2-1, the V gene TRBV7-2; D is undetermined. This CDR3 region has 11 residues. Per germline, CDR1 SGHTA and CDR2 FQGNSA. Between the trimmed V and J ends, which lost 6 bases and 6 bases, there was a span of 6 bases. CDR3 sequence reads: CASSEFNEQFF. The CDR3 DNA is TGTGCCAGCAGTGAATTCAATGAGCAGTTCTTC.

The chain carries TRBV15 and TRBJ1-2, with a weak D call TRBD1 (6 bases). Per the germline V gene, CDR1 is LNHNV and CDR2 is YYDKDF (reference sequence). V shed 1 base and J shed 4 bases, with 10 bases lying between them. The CDR3 is made up of 14 amino acids. The CDR3 DNA reads TGTGCCACCAGCAGAGGGACAGCCAGCTATGGCTACACCTTC. Amino acids: CATSRGTASYGYTF.

There are a few counts of this clonotype. Possible read error: a much larger clone is one base away. The chain is built from TRBV7-2 and TRBJ2-5; 8 bases are shared with TRBD1. Germline assignment: CDR1 SGHTA and CDR2 FQGNSA. Trimming removed 8 bases from V and 7 bases from J; junction bases left unmatched: 15. The CDR3 extends over 15 amino acids. CDR3 sequence reads: CASGLGTGSRRTQYF. Written as DNA, the CDR3 is TGTGCCAGCGGCCTGGGGACAGGCTCGAGGAGGACCCAGTACTTC. Full variable domain (outside the CDR3, taken from reference TRBV7-2 and TRBJ2-5): GAGVSQSPSNKVTEKGKDVELRCDPISGHTALYWYRQSLGQGLEFLIYFQGNSAPDKSGLPSDRFSAERTGGSVSTLTIQRTQQEDSAVYLCASGLGTGSRRTQYFGPGTRLLVL.

The chain recombines TRBV7-2 with TRBJ2-3; no clear D gene. CDR3 length: 13 residues. Germline V gives CDR1 SGHTA, CDR2 FQGNSA. Trimming cost V 4 bases and J 1 base, with 6 bases left between them. The CDR3 nucleotides read TGTGCCAGCAGCTCCGCAGGCACAGATACGCAGTATTTT. It yields the protein CASSSAGTDTQYF.

V gene TRBV19 combines with J gene TRBJ2-7; TRBD1 agrees at 9 bases. The CDR3 covers 16 residues. Germline V gives CDR1 LNHDA, CDR2 SQIVND (reference sequence). V lost 9 bases, J lost 2 bases, and 14 bases stayed unmatched. CDR3 sequence: CASSPGTGPTAYEQYV. The CDR3 DNA sequence: TGTGCCAGCAGCCCCGGGACAGGGCCCACCGCCTACGAGCAGTACGTC.

This chain uses TRBV20-1 with TRBJ2-7, with TRBD2 identical over 13 bases. J gave up 3 bases and V 2 bases, and 10 bases lay outside the gene matches. Looked up from germline, CDR1 is DFQATT and CDR2 is SNEGSKA (reference sequence). CDR3 length: 17 amino acids. CDR3: CSARRTSGGSNRYEQYF. In nucleotides, the CDR3 is TGCAGTGCTAGAAGGACTAGCGGGGGTTCAAACCGCTACGAGCAGTACTTC.

For the CDR3, the DNA is TGTGCCACCAGTGAAGCGGGGGGGGTCACAGATACGCAGTATTTT. It codes for CATSEAGGVTDTQYF. The chain links TRBV24-1 to TRBJ2-3, with TRBD2 matching 10 bases. V dropped 4 bases and J dropped 2; count of bases not matched to a gene: 2. The CDR3 length is 15 residues. Looked up from germline, CDR1 is KGHDR and CDR2 is SFDVKD.

This clonotype was detected only once. The genes are TRBV10-3 and TRBJ1-5; D unresolved. Germline CDR1 and CDR2: ENHRY and SYGVKD. This CDR3 region has 18 residues. The V gene lost 0 bases and the J gene lost 0 bases, with 15 bases spanning the gap. CDR3 sequence: CAISESSAGHYSNQPQHF. The CDR3 DNA is TGTGCCATCAGTGAGTCCTCGGCCGGGCATTATAGCAATCAGCCCCAGCATTTT.

This clonotype has only a few counts. This sequence joins TRBV13 and TRBJ2-7, with TRBD2 as a possible D gene (6 bases). The CDR3 is made up of 14 amino acids. The germline V and J ends were trimmed by 0 bases and 3 bases, with 9 bases remaining between them. CDR1 PRHDT and CDR2 FYEKMQ come from the germline V gene (reference sequence). Written as DNA, the CDR3 is TGTGCCAGCAGCTTAGGAGGGACTGGCTACGAGCAGTACTTC. This encodes CASSLGGTGYEQYF. Complete variable domain (other parts from reference TRBV13 and TRBJ2-7): AAGVIQSPRHLIKEKRETATLKCYPIPRHDTVYWYQQGPGQDPQFLISFYEKMQSDKGSIPDRFSAQQFSDYHSELNMSSLELGDSALYFCASSLGGTGYEQYFGPGTRLTVT.

This clonotype has ten or more counts. The chain employs TRBV19 and TRBJ1-2; tentative D call: TRBD1 (5 bases). The germline gives CDR1 LNHDA, CDR2 SQIVND (reference sequence). The ends were cut back, 5 bases at V and 0 bases at J, with 13 bases in the middle. This CDR3 is built from 15 residues. The CDR3 reads CASSGSGKANYGYTF. The CDR3 DNA reads TGTGCCAGTAGTGGCTCAGGGAAAGCTAACTATGGCTACACCTTC.

In its sample, this clonotype was seen once. The chain has TRBV29-1 and TRBJ2-5; no clear D gene. Trimming cost V 1 base and J 0 bases, with 6 bases left between them. The CDR3 is made up of 13 amino acids. The V gene's germline CDR1 is SQVTM and CDR2 ANQGSEA. The CDR3 DNA is TGCAGCGTTGAAGGGAGTAACCAAGAGACCCAGTACTTC. It yields the protein CSVEGSNQETQYF.

This clonotype was counted many times. V gene TRBV6-2 or TRBV6-3 combines with J gene TRBJ1-2; 12 bases are shared with TRBD1. Germline V gene data show CDR1 as MNHEY and CDR2 as SVGEGT. V trimming: 6 bases; J trimming: 4 bases; junction bases outside the gene matches: 6. The CDR3 contains 15 residues. The CDR3 coding sequence is TGTGCCAGCAGGCGGGGACAGGGGGCGAGCTATGGCTACACCTTC. It is translated as CASRRGQGASYGYTF.

This clonotype was observed once. V gene TRBV9 combines with J gene TRBJ2-7, with 7 bases that match TRBD1. The CDR3 runs to 14 residues. The trim removed 7 bases at V and 9 bases at J, leaving 16 bases unmatched. The germline gives CDR1 SGDLS, CDR2 YYNGEE. The CDR3 DNA is TGTGCCAGCGGTGCAGGGGGAGAAACCGACGGGCAGTACTTC. This codes for CASGAGGETDGQYF.

The chain couples TRBV12-3 or TRBV12-4 to TRBJ1-6; TRBD1 is a possible D gene (6 bases). CDR3 size: 13 residues. V was shortened by 5 bases and J by 7 bases, with 9 bases between the two germline ends. CDR3 protein: CASSTGTNSPLHF. The CDR3, as DNA: TGTGCCAGCAGTACAGGGACCAATTCACCCCTCCACTTT.